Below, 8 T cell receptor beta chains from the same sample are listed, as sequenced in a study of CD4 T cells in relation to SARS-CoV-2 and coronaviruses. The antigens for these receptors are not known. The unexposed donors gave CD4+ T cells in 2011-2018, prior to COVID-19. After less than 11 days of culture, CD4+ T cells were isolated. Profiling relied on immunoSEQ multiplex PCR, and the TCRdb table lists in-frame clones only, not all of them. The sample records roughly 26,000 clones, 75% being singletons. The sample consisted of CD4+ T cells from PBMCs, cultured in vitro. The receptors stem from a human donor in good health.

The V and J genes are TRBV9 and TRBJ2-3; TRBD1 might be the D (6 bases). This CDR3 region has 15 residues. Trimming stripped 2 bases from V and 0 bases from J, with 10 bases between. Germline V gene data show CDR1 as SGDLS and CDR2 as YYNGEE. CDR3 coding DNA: TGTGCCAGCAGCGTTGGGACAACTAGCACAGATACGCAGTATTTT. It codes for CASSVGTTSTDTQYF.

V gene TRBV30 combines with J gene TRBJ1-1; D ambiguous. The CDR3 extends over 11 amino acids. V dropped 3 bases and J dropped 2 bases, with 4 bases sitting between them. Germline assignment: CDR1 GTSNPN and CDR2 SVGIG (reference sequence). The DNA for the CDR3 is TGTGCCTGGAGGTCCAACACTGAAGCTTTCTTT. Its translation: CAWRSNTEAFF.

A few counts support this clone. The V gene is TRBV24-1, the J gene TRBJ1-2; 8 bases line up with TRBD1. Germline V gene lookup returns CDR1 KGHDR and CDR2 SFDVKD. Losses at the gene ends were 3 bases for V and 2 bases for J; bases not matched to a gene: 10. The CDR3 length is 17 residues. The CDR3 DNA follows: TGTGCCACCAGTGATGCCGACAGGGGAAGAGACAACTATGGCTACACCTTC. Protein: CATSDADRGRDNYGYTF.

CDR3 region: CASSKKPPDSLSSYNSPLHF. The CDR3 bases are TGTGCCAGCAGTAAAAAGCCCCCGGACAGTCTAAGCTCCTATAATTCACCCCTCCACTTT. The V call is TRBV21-1, the J call TRBJ1-6; TRBD1 is the table's D call, not checked against the DNA. TRBV21-1 is a pseudogene locus. The CDR3 is 20 residues long.

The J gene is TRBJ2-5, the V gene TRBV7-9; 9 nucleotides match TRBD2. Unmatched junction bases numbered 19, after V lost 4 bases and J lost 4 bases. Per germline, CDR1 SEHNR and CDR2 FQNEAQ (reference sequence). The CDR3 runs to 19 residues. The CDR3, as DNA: TGTGCCAGCAGCTCTCGGCGGGGTAGCGGGAGACTAAATGTAGAGACCCAGTACTTC. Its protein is CASSSRRGSGRLNVETQYF.

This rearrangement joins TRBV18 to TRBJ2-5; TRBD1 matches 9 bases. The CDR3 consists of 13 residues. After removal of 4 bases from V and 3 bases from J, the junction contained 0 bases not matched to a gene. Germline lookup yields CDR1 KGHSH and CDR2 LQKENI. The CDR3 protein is CASSRTGEETQYF. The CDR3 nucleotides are TGTGCCAGCTCACGGACAGGGGAAGAGACCCAGTACTTC.

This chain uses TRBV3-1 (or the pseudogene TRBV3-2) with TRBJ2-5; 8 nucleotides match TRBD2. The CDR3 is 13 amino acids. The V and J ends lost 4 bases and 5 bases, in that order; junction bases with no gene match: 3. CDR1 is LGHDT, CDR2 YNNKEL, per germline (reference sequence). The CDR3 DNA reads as TGTGCCAGCAGCCCAGCGGGGGTCGAGACCCAGTACTTC. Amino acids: CASSPAGVETQYF.

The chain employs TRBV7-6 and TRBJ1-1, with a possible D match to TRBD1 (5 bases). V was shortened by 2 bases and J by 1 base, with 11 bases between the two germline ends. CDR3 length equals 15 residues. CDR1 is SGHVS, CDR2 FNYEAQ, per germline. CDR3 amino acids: CASSLSIQGNTEAFF. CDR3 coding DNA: TGTGCCAGCAGCTTAAGTATTCAGGGGAACACTGAAGCTTTCTTT.